These 23 T cell receptor beta chains originate from one sample sequenced in a study of CD8 T cells in ankylosing spondylitis. TCRdb reprocessed the 5' RACE reads with MiXCR, giving one entry per CDR3 protein. Of hundreds of thousands of distinct CDR3 sequences in the sample, 20% to 25% were seen once. The sequenced sample consisted of blood, either unsorted or a sorted T cell fraction (not recorded which). The origin of the receptors is a male donor with ankylosing spondylitis or in good health (not recorded which).

The table lists this clonotype with a few counts. The gene calls are TRBV29-1 and TRBJ1-2; weak D call: TRBD1 (5 bases). Germline values: CDR1 SQVTM, CDR2 ANQGSEA. The CDR3 runs 11 residues. V lost 5 bases to trimming and J lost 14 bases, with 18 bases between them. CDR3 residues: CSVRADGRGTF. Written as DNA, the CDR3 is TGCAGCGTTAGGGCGGACGGCCGGGGGACCTTC.

The chain couples TRBV5-6 to TRBJ2-1; 7 positions agree with TRBD1. V trimming: 0 bases; J trimming: 9 bases; junction bases outside the gene matches: 9. Germline CDR1 reads SGHDT; CDR2 reads YYEEEE. The CDR3 is 15 residues long. In DNA, the CDR3 is TGTGCCAGCAGCTTGGAGGGCAGGGGGTATGGTGAGCAGTTCTTC. Amino acid sequence: CASSLEGRGYGEQFF.

The chain couples TRBV9 to TRBJ2-1; 8 bases line up with TRBD2. Germline CDR1 reads SGDLS; CDR2 reads YYNGEE. The CDR3 has 14 residues. The V and J ends lost 6 bases and 9 bases, in that order; junction bases with no gene match: 11. As DNA, the CDR3 is TGTGCCAGCACCCCCGGGGGACTAGGCCTTGAGCAGTTCTTC. This sequence encodes CASTPGGLGLEQFF.

The V and J genes are TRBV6-1 and TRBJ1-2; 8 positions agree with TRBD1. Trimming removed 6 bases from V and 8 bases from J; junction bases left unmatched: 14. There are 15 residues in the CDR3. CDR1 is MNHNS, CDR2 SASEGT, per germline. In DNA form, the CDR3 reads TGTGCCAGCAGCCCGACAGGGGAAGTCCTTGGGGGCTACACCTTC. Its protein product is CASSPTGEVLGGYTF.

This clonotype was recorded a few times. The chain links TRBV5-5 to TRBJ2-1; TRBD2 agrees at 8 bases. Germline V gives CDR1 SGHKS, CDR2 YYEKEE (reference sequence). The CDR3 totals 14 residues. The V and J ends lost 7 bases and 8 bases, in that order; junction bases with no gene match: 11. The CDR3 region is CASGIGGAQDEQFF. The CDR3 region has the DNA TGTGCCAGCGGTATCGGGGGGGCCCAGGATGAGCAGTTCTTC. The full variable domain, its missing parts supplied by reference TRBV5-5 and TRBJ2-1, is DAGVTQSPTHLIKTRGQQVTLRCSPISGHKSVSWYQQVLGQGPQFIFQYYEKEERGRGNFPDRFSARQFPNYSSELNVNALLLGDSALYLCASGIGGAQDEQFFGPGTRLTVL.

This clonotype has a handful of counts. V and J are TRBV27 and TRBJ2-1; 10 nucleotides match TRBD2. The germline V gene encodes CDR1 MNHEY and CDR2 SMNVEV (reference sequence). The CDR3 extends over 15 amino acids. V lost 7 bases to trimming and J lost 3 bases; unmatched junction nucleotides: 6. CDR3 sequence: CASNPSGGGYNEQFF. In DNA form, the CDR3 reads TGTGCCAGCAACCCAAGCGGGGGGGGCTACAATGAGCAGTTCTTC.

The sample holds a few counts of this clonotype. The V call is TRBV15, the J call TRBJ2-1; 11 bases line up with TRBD2. Per the germline V gene, CDR1 is LNHNV and CDR2 is YYDKDF (reference sequence). The CDR3 spans 19 residues. With V trimmed by 0 bases and J by 0 bases, 7 bases remained unmatched. The CDR3 loop is CATSRDPTSGGLSYNEQFF. In nucleotides, the CDR3 is TGTGCCACCAGCAGAGATCCCACTAGCGGGGGCCTCTCCTACAATGAGCAGTTCTTC.

At least ten counts were recorded for this clonotype. The chain links TRBV5-1 to TRBJ2-1; TRBD2 agrees at 9 bases. V lost 1 base to trimming and J lost 0 bases; unmatched junction nucleotides: 2. Germline CDR1 is SGHRS and CDR2 is YFSETQ. The CDR3 consists of 16 residues. The CDR3 nucleotides read TGCGCCAGCAGCTTGACGCGGGGGGGCTCCTACAATGAGCAGTTCTTC. Translating it yields CASSLTRGGSYNEQFF.

This clonotype was counted only a few times. The chain combines TRBV27 with TRBJ2-1; D assignment may be TRBD1 or TRBD2 (5 bases each). The CDR3 runs 14 residues. Per germline, CDR1 MNHEY and CDR2 SMNVEV (reference sequence). V was cut by 6 bases and J by 4 bases, with 13 bases left in between. In DNA form, the CDR3 reads TGTGCCAGCAGCCCGGGACGGGATTACAATGAGCAGTTCTTC. It yields the protein CASSPGRDYNEQFF.

The rearrangement uses TRBV6-1 and TRBJ2-3, with a possible D match to TRBD2 (6 bases). Trimming removed 3 bases at V and 2 bases at J, with 15 bases between. The CDR3 extends over 16 amino acids. Germline V gene lookup returns CDR1 MNHNS and CDR2 SASEGT. The CDR3 loop is CASSDWRVRNTDTQYF. The CDR3 nucleotides read TGTGCCAGCAGTGATTGGAGGGTGAGAAACACAGATACGCAGTATTTT.

This chain links TRBV3-1 with TRBJ2-3, with 9 bases lining up with TRBD2. Germline V gene lookup returns CDR1 LGHDT and CDR2 YNNKEL (reference sequence). This CDR3 is 15 amino acids long. J was trimmed by 2 bases and V by 4 bases; bases with no gene match: 4. CDR3 DNA: TGTGCCAGCAGCCTGGGACTAGCAAACACAGATACGCAGTATTTT. Protein product: CASSLGLANTDTQYF.

This clonotype was seen a few times. The V call is TRBV6-1, the J call TRBJ2-5; 9 bases line up with TRBD1. Per germline, CDR1 MNHNS and CDR2 SASEGT. The CDR3 extends over 15 amino acids. Germline trimming cut 5 bases from V and 2 bases from J; bases unmatched to any gene: 6. CDR3 DNA sequence: TGTGCCAGCAGTCTCCGGGACAGGGCACAAGAGACCCAGTACTTC. Its protein product is CASSLRDRAQETQYF.

This clonotype was seen more than once but under ten times. The chain joins TRBV6-4 to TRBJ2-7; 7 bases agree with TRBD2. Trimming removed 2 bases from V and 2 bases from J; junction bases left unmatched: 12. Germline V gene lookup returns CDR1 MRHNA and CDR2 SNTAGT. The CDR3 extends over 17 amino acids. The CDR3 coding sequence is TGTGCCAGCAGTGACCCAACCGGGACTAAGGAGACCTACGAGCAGTACTTC. Protein: CASSDPTGTKETYEQYF.

This clonotype has ten or more counts. The chain couples TRBV12-3 or TRBV12-4 to TRBJ2-5; 9 bases match TRBD1. CDR3 length equals 14 residues. V gave up 6 bases and J gave up 13 bases; unmatched junction bases: 15. CDR3 coding DNA: TGTGCCAGCAGCACCGGGACAGGGACCCTCATCCCGTACTTC. Its protein product is CASSTGTGTLIPYF.

The V call is TRBV20-1, the J call TRBJ2-7; D remains unclear. The V end lost 6 bases, the J end lost 1 base, and 13 bases lay between the germline ends. The CDR3 covers 13 residues. From germline, CDR1 is DFQATT and CDR2 SNEGSKA (reference sequence). CDR3 region: CSADTFSSYEQYF. The CDR3 DNA sequence: TGCAGTGCCGACACCTTTTCATCCTACGAGCAGTACTTC.

There are many counts of this clonotype. The V call is TRBV29-1, the J call TRBJ2-2; TRBD1 agrees at 7 bases. The CDR3 is 16 residues long. The V and J ends lost 0 bases and 0 bases, in that order; junction bases with no gene match: 4. Germline V CDR1 and CDR2: SQVTM, ANQGSEA. CDR3 bases: TGCAGCGTTGAAGATAGACAGGGAACGAACACCGGGGAGCTGTTTTTT. Translating gives CSVEDRQGTNTGELFF.

The sample holds a few counts of this clonotype. This chain links TRBV20-1 with TRBJ2-1, with D perhaps matching TRBD1 or TRBD2 (5 bases each). V lost 6 bases and J lost 1, with 16 bases in between. This CDR3 spans 15 amino acids. Germline CDR1 DFQATT, CDR2 SNEGSKA (reference sequence). The CDR3 sequence is CSASWGLASYNEQFF. CDR3 DNA: TGCAGTGCCTCCTGGGGGTTAGCTTCCTACAATGAGCAGTTCTTC.

This chain uses TRBV6-1 with TRBJ1-6; no firm D call. The CDR3 length is 17 residues. Trimming pared 7 bases from V and 6 bases from J, leaving 22 bases between. The V gene's germline CDR1 is MNHNS and CDR2 SASEGT. The CDR3 bases are TGTGCCAGCATTCCAGACTTCGTGGACCGGATTAATTCACCCCTCCACTTT. This sequence encodes CASIPDFVDRINSPLHF.

In its sample, this clonotype was seen a few times. The V and J genes are TRBV29-1 and TRBJ2-3; D might be TRBD2 (6 bases). The CDR3 consists of 13 residues. Germline V gene data show CDR1 as SQVTM and CDR2 as ANQGSEA. Trimming took off 8 bases at V and 2 bases at J, with 14 bases between the two ends. CDR3 loop: CSLPGLNTDTQYF. The CDR3 DNA is TGCAGCCTACCGGGACTCAACACAGATACGCAGTATTTT.

A few counts support this clonotype. The chain recombines TRBV7-9 with TRBJ2-5; D is undetermined. The CDR3 contains 14 residues. The V end was cut by 2 bases, the J end by 5 bases, with 12 bases between. CDR1 is SEHNR, CDR2 FQNEAQ, per germline (reference sequence). The CDR3 loop is CASSLNGPAETQYF. DNA for the CDR3: TGTGCCAGCAGCTTAAATGGTCCTGCGGAGACCCAGTACTTC. The variable domain in full, with the rest retrieved from reference TRBV7-9 and TRBJ2-5, is DTGVSQNPRHKITKRGQNVTFRCDPISEHNRLYWYRQTLGQGPEFLTYFQNEAQLEKSRLLSDRFSAERPKGSFSTLEIQRTEQGDSAMYLCASSLNGPAETQYFGPGTRLLVL.

The J gene is TRBJ2-2, the V gene TRBV29-1, with a weak D call TRBD2 (6 bases). Germline lookup yields CDR1 SQVTM and CDR2 ANQGSEA. Trimming left V 3 bases short and J 7 bases short, with 12 bases between. This CDR3 spans 13 amino acids. CDR3 DNA sequence: TGCAGCGTTGAGGACGGACTACACGGGGAGCTGTTTTTT. Encoded protein: CSVEDGLHGELFF.

This clonotype was found a few times. The chain is built from TRBV5-6 and TRBJ2-7; tentatively, D is TRBD1 (6 bases). V was shortened by 3 bases and J by 6 bases, with 16 bases between the two germline ends. Looked up from germline, CDR1 is SGHDT and CDR2 is YYEEEE. CDR3 length: 14 residues. The CDR3 is CASSSRQVRGEQYF. CDR3 sequence (DNA): TGTGCCAGCAGCTCCCGACAGGTACGGGGCGAGCAGTACTTC.

This rearrangement joins TRBV9 to TRBJ2-1; 10 positions agree with TRBD2. Per germline, CDR1 SGDLS and CDR2 YYNGEE. V shed 3 bases and J 3 bases; nucleotides not matched to a gene: 3. This CDR3 is 15 amino acids long. CDR3 DNA sequence: TGTGCCAGCAGCGAAATAGCGGGGGGCTACAATGAGCAGTTCTTC. This sequence encodes CASSEIAGGYNEQFF.